The clone carrying this T cell receptor beta chain occurred many times. The antigen remains undetermined. V shed 0 bases and J shed 1 base, with 18 bases lying between them. The CDR3 is made up of 18 amino acids. Germline lookup yields CDR1 KGHSH and CDR2 LQKENI. TCRdb called the PCR reads again in MiXCR, with one record for every CDR3 protein. The sample lists about 320,000 distinct CDR3 sequences; 24% were seen once. These data originate in a study of molecular identifiers for immune sequencing clone quantification. Across the whole study: Four portions were sequenced after RNA from about 20,000 or 100,000 naive CD8 cells was split five ways in replicates. General study findings and limits: Clonotypes topping 20 RNA copies carried over 97% of effector molecules but under 1% of naive ones. Highly expanded clone sizes could be underestimated by identical TCR molecules sharing a barcode.

This receptor was obtained from a human donor in good health. Some libraries in this study had Jurkat cell RNA spiked in. The chain employs TRBV18 and TRBJ1-1; a possible D gene is TRBD1 (6 bases). The sequencing sample was made of naive CD8+ T cells from blood, with Jurkat cell RNA spiked in. Subset here: FACS-sorted CD8+CD4-CCR7+CD45RA+ naive T cells. The CDR3 DNA reads as TGTGCCAGCTCACCACCGATAAGTGGGGGCGTAAAGAACACTGAAGCTTTCTTT. It encodes CASSPPISGGVKNTEAFF.